One sample yielded the 17 T cell receptor beta chains listed below, sequenced in a study of shared clonotypes between healthy human individuals. The data were produced by immunoSEQ multiplex PCR, yet TCRdb's version contains in-frame clones alone and is incomplete. The sample lists around 700,000 clones; around 72% were seen once. The sequenced sample was memory CD4+ T cells sorted from blood. Subset reported: CD45RA-negative fraction. The origin of the receptors is a woman aged 25 to 45 in good health.

The rearrangement joins TRBV5-4 to TRBJ2-7; D may be TRBD1 (6 bases). CDR3 length: 13 amino acids. Germline V lookup: CDR1 SGHNT, CDR2 YYREEE (reference sequence). V shed 5 bases and J shed 3 bases, with 12 bases lying between them. Here the CDR3 DNA reads TGTGCCAGCAGGGCCGGGACAAGCTACGAGCAGTACTTC. Residues: CASRAGTSYEQYF.

This clone was seen a few times. The rearrangement joins TRBV2 to TRBJ2-7; D is tentatively TRBD1 or TRBD2 (5 bases each). V was clipped by 4 bases and J by 0 bases, with 10 bases between them. The CDR3 consists of 14 residues. Germline V gene data show CDR1 as SNHLY and CDR2 as FYNNEI. The CDR3 loop reads CASSGGADSYEQYF. CDR3 in DNA: TGTGCCAGCAGTGGAGGGGCGGACTCCTACGAGCAGTACTTC.

The rearrangement uses TRBV10-3 and TRBJ2-3, with D unresolved. V lost 10 bases and J 4 bases, leaving 9 bases between the germline ends. The V gene's germline CDR1 is ENHRY and CDR2 SYGVKD. The CDR3 extends over 11 amino acids. CDR3 nucleotide sequence: TGTGCCACGACGGGCGCAGATACGCAGTATTTT. Its translation: CATTGADTQYF.

To note about this clone: With a much larger clone just one base away, this may be a read error. Other DNA sequences in this specimen translate into the identical CDR3. CDR3 protein: CASSLTSGSYNEQFF. CDR3 nucleotides: TGCGCCAGCAGCTTAACTAGCGGGTCCTACAATGAGCAGTTCTTC. The genes are TRBV5-1 and TRBJ2-1; the match to TRBD2 covers 9 bases. CDR1 and CDR2 (germline): SGHRS, YFSETQ. Trimming at V came to 2 bases and at J to 1 base, leaving 1 base not matched to a gene. This CDR3 contains 15 residues.

This sequence joins TRBV18 and TRBJ1-2; the D gene is possibly TRBD1 (5 bases). V was shortened by 3 bases and J by 4 bases, with 9 bases between the two germline ends. The CDR3 extends over 13 amino acids. Germline V gene data show CDR1 as KGHSH and CDR2 as LQKENI. In DNA form, the CDR3 reads TGTGCCAGCTCACCCGAAGGGGTCTATGGCTACACCTTC. Its protein is CASSPEGVYGYTF. The variable domain in full, with the rest retrieved from reference TRBV18 and TRBJ1-2, is NAGVMQNPRHLVRRRGQEARLRCSPMKGHSHVYWYRQLPEEGLKFMVYLQKENIIDESGMPKERFSAEFPKEGPSILRIQQVVRGDSAAYFCASSPEGVYGYTFGSGTRLTVV.

The chain couples TRBV29-1 to TRBJ2-1, with 13 nucleotides matching TRBD2. V dropped 5 bases and J dropped 8; count of bases not matched to a gene: 9. The germline V gene encodes CDR1 SQVTM and CDR2 ANQGSEA. The length of the CDR3 is 15 residues. The CDR3 DNA sequence: TGCAGCGTTAAAGGACTAGCGGGAGATAGTGATGAGCAGTTCTTC. This encodes CSVKGLAGDSDEQFF.

V is TRBV6-6 and J is TRBJ1-5; the D is unclear. CDR1 and CDR2 (germline): MNHNY, SVGAGI (reference sequence). Trimming removed 6 bases at V and 6 bases at J, with 21 bases between. This CDR3 spans 16 amino acids. The CDR3 DNA sequence: TGTGCCAGCAGCCCTAATGATCAAGGCGGGCGTCAGCCCCAGCATTTT. Translation gives CASSPNDQGGRQPQHF.

The CDR3 loop reads CASSLRGGGQPQHF. As DNA, the CDR3 is TGTGCCAGCAGTCTCCGGGGGGGCGGGCAGCCCCAGCATTTT. V usage is TRBV6-5 and J usage is TRBJ1-5, with D maybe TRBD1 (6 bases). The CDR3 sequence is 14 residues long. Trimming cost V 5 bases and J 7 bases, with 15 bases left between them. Germline V CDR1 and CDR2: MNHEY, SVGAGI.

The chain is built from TRBV28 and TRBJ2-7, with D perhaps matching TRBD1 (6 bases). V lost 7 bases to trimming and J lost 3 bases, with 19 bases between them. CDR1 is MDHEN and CDR2 is SYDVKM in the germline V gene. The CDR3 length is 15 residues. CDR3 in DNA: TGTGCCAGCATGCGAGGGTCGGCAGGGGACTACGAGCAGTACTTC. Its protein is CASMRGSAGDYEQYF.

This clone was observed once. The rearrangement joins TRBV7-2 to TRBJ1-2, with no clear D. The germline V gene has CDR1 SGHTA and CDR2 FQGNSA. V lost 2 bases and J 6 bases, leaving 10 bases between the germline ends. The CDR3 has 13 residues. The CDR3 DNA follows: TGTGCCAGCAGCTTATCATCTTTGGATGGCTACACCTTC. This sequence encodes CASSLSSLDGYTF.

The chain uses TRBV29-1 and TRBJ2-7, with D hard to call. CDR1 and CDR2 (germline): SQVTM, ANQGSEA. The CDR3 extends over 8 amino acids. The CDR3 nucleotides are TGCAGAACCTACGAGCAGTACTTC. It is translated as CRTYEQYF.

The rearrangement joins TRBV2 to TRBJ2-7; the D gene could be TRBD1 or TRBD2 (5 bases each). In germline, CDR1 is SNHLY, CDR2 FYNNEI. Trimming removed 8 bases at V and 2 bases at J, with 13 bases between. The CDR3 is 13 residues long. The CDR3 loop reads CASLRDLAYEQYF. The CDR3 coding sequence is TGTGCCAGCCTTCGGGACCTAGCCTACGAGCAGTACTTC.

Worth noting for this clone: A much larger clone lies a single base off, so this may be a read error. CDR3 amino acids: CASSPDGTYNEQFF. CDR3 nucleotides: TGTGCCAGCAGCCCAGACGGAACCTACAATGAGCAGTTCTTC. The V gene is TRBV5-4, the J gene TRBJ2-1; D is unresolved. Trimming took 4 bases from V and 2 from J, leaving 10 bases between them. This CDR3 has 14 residues. Looked up from germline, CDR1 is SGHNT and CDR2 is YYREEE (reference sequence).

This sequence joins TRBV10-3 and TRBJ2-7; TRBD2 matches 11 bases. Germline V gives CDR1 ENHRY, CDR2 SYGVKD. The CDR3 consists of 13 residues. V lost 6 bases to trimming and J lost 7 bases; unmatched junction nucleotides: 5. CDR3 region: CAISQGLAVEQYF. CDR3 bases: TGTGCCATCAGCCAGGGACTAGCGGTAGAGCAGTACTTC.

This clone showed up just a few times. This sequence joins TRBV6-5 and TRBJ2-2; D may be TRBD2 (6 bases). V was pared by 4 bases and J by 1 base, with 10 bases between. Looked up from germline, CDR1 is MNHEY and CDR2 is SVGAGI. CDR3 length: 15 amino acids. The CDR3 is CASSWHGRNTGELFF. The CDR3 coding sequence is TGTGCCAGCAGTTGGCACGGGAGGAACACCGGGGAGCTGTTTTTT.

The V call is TRBV12-5, the J call TRBJ2-5; TRBD1 matches at 8 bases. The length of the CDR3 is 15 residues. CDR1 LGHNT and CDR2 FRNRAP come from the germline V gene. V was pared by 3 bases and J by 2 bases, with 5 bases of the junction left unmatched. The CDR3, as DNA: TGTGCTAGTGGTTTAGGGACAGGACTTCAAGAGACCCAGTACTTC. It is translated as CASGLGTGLQETQYF.

This sequence joins TRBV28 and TRBJ2-7, with TRBD1 matching 8 bases. V lost 6 bases and J lost 3; bases outside the gene matches: 7. The CDR3 is 14 residues long. Germline lookup yields CDR1 MDHEN and CDR2 SYDVKM. The CDR3 loop is CASRKTGGRYEQYF. The CDR3 DNA follows: TGTGCCAGCAGAAAAACAGGGGGTCGCTACGAGCAGTACTTC.